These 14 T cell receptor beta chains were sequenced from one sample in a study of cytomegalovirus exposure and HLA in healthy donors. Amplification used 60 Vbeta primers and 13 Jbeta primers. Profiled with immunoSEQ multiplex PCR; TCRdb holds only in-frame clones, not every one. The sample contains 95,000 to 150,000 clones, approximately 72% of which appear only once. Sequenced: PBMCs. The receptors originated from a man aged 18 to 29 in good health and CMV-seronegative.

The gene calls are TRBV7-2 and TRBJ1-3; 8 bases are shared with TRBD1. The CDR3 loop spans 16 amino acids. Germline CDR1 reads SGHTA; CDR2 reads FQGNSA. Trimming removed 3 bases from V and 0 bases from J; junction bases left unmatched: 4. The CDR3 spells CASSLGQAGSGNTIYF. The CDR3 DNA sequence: TGTGCCAGCAGCTTGGGACAGGCAGGCTCTGGAAACACCATATATTTT.

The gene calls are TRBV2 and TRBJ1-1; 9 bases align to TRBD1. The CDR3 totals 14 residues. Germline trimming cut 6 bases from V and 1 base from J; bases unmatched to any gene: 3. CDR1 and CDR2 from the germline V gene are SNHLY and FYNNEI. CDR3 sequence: CASRGTGRNTEAFF. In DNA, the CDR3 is TGTGCCAGCAGGGGGACAGGGAGGAACACTGAAGCTTTCTTT.

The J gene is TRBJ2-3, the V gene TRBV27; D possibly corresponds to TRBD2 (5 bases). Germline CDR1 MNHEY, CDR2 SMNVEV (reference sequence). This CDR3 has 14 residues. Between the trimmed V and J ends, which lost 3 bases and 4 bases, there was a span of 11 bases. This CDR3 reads CASSFRGAPDTQYF. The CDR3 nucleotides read TGTGCCAGCAGTTTCCGGGGAGCCCCAGATACGCAGTATTTT.

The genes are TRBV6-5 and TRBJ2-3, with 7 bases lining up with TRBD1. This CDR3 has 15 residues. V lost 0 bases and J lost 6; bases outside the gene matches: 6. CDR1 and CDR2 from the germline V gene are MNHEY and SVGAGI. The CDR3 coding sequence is TGTGCCAGCAGTTACTCAGGGGGCGCGTACGATACGCAGTATTTT. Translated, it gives CASSYSGGAYDTQYF.

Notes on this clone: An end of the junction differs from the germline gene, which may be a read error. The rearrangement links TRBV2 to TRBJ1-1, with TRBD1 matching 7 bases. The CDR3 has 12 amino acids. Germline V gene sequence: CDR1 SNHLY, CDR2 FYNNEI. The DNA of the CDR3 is TGTGCAAGCAGACAGGGAAACACTGAAGCTTTCTTT. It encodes CASRQGNTEAFF.

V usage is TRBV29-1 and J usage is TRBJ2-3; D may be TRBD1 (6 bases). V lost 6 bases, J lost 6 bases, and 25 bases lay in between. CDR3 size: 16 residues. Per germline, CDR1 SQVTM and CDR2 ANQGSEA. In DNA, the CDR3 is TGCAGCGTGACCGGGACAAGGGGTTCCCTCGCGGATACGCAGTATTTT. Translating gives CSVTGTRGSLADTQYF.

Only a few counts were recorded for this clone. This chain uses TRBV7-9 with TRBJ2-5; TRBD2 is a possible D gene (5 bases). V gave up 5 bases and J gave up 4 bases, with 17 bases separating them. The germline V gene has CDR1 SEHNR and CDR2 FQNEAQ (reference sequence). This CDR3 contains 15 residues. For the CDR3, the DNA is TGTGCCAGCAGCAAAGGACGCGTTGAGGGAGAGACCCAGTACTTC. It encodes CASSKGRVEGETQYF. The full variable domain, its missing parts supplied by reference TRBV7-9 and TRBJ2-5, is DTGVSQNPRHKITKRGQNVTFRCDPISEHNRLYWYRQTLGQGPEFLTYFQNEAQLEKSRLLSDRFSAERPKGSFSTLEIQRTEQGDSAMYLCASSKGRVEGETQYFGPGTRLLVL.

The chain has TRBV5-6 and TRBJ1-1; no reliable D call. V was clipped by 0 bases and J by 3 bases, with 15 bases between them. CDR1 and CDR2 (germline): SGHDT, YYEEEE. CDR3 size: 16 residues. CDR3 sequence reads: CASSLELGFADTEAFF. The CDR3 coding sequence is TGTGCCAGCAGCTTGGAACTAGGGTTTGCGGACACTGAAGCTTTCTTT.

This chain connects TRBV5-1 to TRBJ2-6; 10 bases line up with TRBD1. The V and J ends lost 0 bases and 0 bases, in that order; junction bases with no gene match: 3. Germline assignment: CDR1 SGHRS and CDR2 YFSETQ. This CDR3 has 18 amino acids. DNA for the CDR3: TGCGCCAGCAGCTTGGATGGGACAGGGGCCTCTGGGGCCAACGTCCTGACTTTC. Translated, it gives CASSLDGTGASGANVLTF.

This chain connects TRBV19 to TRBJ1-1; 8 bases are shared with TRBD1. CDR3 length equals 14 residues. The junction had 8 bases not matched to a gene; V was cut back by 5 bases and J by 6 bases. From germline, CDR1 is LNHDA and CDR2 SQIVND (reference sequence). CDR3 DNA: TGTGCCAGTAGTGGGGACAGGCCGTTCGCTGAAGCTTTCTTT. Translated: CASSGDRPFAEAFF. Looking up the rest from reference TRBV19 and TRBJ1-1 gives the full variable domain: DGGITQSPKYLFRKEGQNVTLSCEQNLNHDAMYWYRQDPGQGLRLIYYSQIVNDFQKGDIAEGYSVSREKKESFPLTVTSAQKNPTAFYLCASSGDRPFAEAFFGQGTRLTVV.

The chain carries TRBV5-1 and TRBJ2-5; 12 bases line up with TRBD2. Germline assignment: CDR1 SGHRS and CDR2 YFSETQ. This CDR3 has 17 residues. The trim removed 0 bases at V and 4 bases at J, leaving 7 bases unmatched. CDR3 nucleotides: TGCGCCAGCAGCTTGGGACTAGCGGGGGCCGGGGGAGAGACCCAGTACTTC. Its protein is CASSLGLAGAGGETQYF.

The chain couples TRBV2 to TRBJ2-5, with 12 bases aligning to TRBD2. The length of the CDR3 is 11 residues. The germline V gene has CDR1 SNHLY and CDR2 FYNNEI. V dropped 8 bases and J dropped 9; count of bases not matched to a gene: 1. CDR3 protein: CASGLAGSQYF. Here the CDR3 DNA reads TGTGCCAGCGGACTAGCGGGGTCCCAGTACTTC.

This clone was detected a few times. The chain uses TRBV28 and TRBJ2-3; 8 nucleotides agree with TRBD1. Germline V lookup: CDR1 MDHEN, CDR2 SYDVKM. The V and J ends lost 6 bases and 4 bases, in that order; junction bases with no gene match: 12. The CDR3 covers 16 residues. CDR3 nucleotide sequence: TGTGCCAGCAGAAGACAGGGGTCCTCGATCCCAGATACGCAGTATTTT. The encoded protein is CASRRQGSSIPDTQYF. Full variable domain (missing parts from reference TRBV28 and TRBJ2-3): DVKVTQSSRYLVKRTGEKVFLECVQDMDHENMFWYRQDPGLGLRLIYFSYDVKMKEKGDIPEGYSVSREKKERFSLILESASTNQTSMYLCASRRQGSSIPDTQYFGPGTRLTVL.

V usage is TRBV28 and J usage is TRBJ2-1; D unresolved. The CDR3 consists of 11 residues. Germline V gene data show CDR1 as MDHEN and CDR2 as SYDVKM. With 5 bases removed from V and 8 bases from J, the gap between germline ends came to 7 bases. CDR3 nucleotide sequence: TGTGCCAGCAGTGTAGCAGATGAGCAGTTCTTC. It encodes CASSVADEQFF.